This is a list of T cell receptor beta chains from one sample in a study of blood T cell repertoires in COVID-19. Measured with immunoSEQ multiplex PCR; TCRdb has only the in-frame clones, and not every one. Of 65,000 to 85,000 clones detected, 89% appear once; the ten largest clones hold 7% to 10%. Sequences were obtained from peripheral blood. These receptors were collected from a man in his fifties or sixties with active COVID-19. Both conserved end residues are part of each CDR3. The D gene is left open where the match is weak. Expanded clones are given a class, and other clones once, few, many or no size at all.

-	-	TRBJ2-1	TRBV19	TGTGCCAGTAGTAAGTCCCGGGGCTCCTACAATGAGCAGTTCTTC	CASSKSRGSYNEQFF
-	TRBD1	TRBJ1-3	TRBV4-1	TGCGCCAGCAGCCAAGATATGAGACAGGGGCCTGGAAACACCATATATTTT	CASSQDMRQGPGNTIYF
-	-	TRBJ1-2	TRBV3-1/TRBV3-2	TGTGCCAGCAGCCAGAACTTGAGGGAGAGGGTGGGCTATGGCTACACCTTC	CASSQNLRERVGYGYTF
-	-	TRBJ2-1	TRBV7-2	TGTGCCAGCAGCATTACTAGCTACAATGAGCAGTTCTTC	CASSITSYNEQFF
-	-	TRBJ2-1	TRBV7-2	TGTGCCAGCTCTGGGCAGACCCGAAATGAGCAGTTCTTC	CASSGQTRNEQFF
-	-	TRBJ2-2	TRBV5-1	TGCGCCAGCAGCTTGGTAGGGAGAGCGAACACCGGGGAGCTGTTTTTT	CASSLVGRANTGELFF
medium-sized	TRBD2	TRBJ2-7	TRBV27	TGTGCCAGCAGTCGCGTGCCGGGACTAGTTTACGAGCAGTACTTC	CASSRVPGLVYEQYF
-	TRBD1	TRBJ1-3	TRBV19	TGTGCCAGTAGTCTACAGGGGTCTGGAAACACCATATATTTT	CASSLQGSGNTIYF
-	TRBD1	TRBJ2-7	TRBV9	TGTGCCAGCAGCATGAGGACAGGGGTCTACGAGCAGTACTTC	CASSMRTGVYEQYF
-	-	TRBJ1-2	TRBV2	TGTGCCAGCAGTGAGTCCTCTTATGGCTACACCTTC	CASSESSYGYTF
-	TRBD2	TRBJ2-5	TRBV5-5	TGTGCCAGCAGCGCTAGCGGGGGTAAAGAGACCCAGTACTTC	CASSASGGKETQYF
-	-	TRBJ2-3	TRBV7-3	TGTGCCAGCAGTCCTCGACAGACCTCAGATACGCAGTATTTT	CASSPRQTSDTQYF
-	TRBD1	TRBJ1-2	TRBV2	TGTGCCAGCACCCCCGGACAGGGCCGTCCCTTGTATGGCTACACCTTC	CASTPGQGRPLYGYTF
-	TRBD2	TRBJ2-5	TRBV4-1	TGCGCCAGCAGCCCTCAACTAGCGGGGGGCCAAGAGACCCAGTACTTC	CASSPQLAGGQETQYF
-	-	TRBJ1-1	TRBV5-1	TGCGCCAGCAGCACGGGACTGGTGGGCACTGAAGCTTTCTTT	CASSTGLVGTEAFF
few	TRBD2	TRBJ2-1	TRBV4-1	TGCGCCAGCAGCCTCGGGACTAGCGGGAGCTACAATGAGCAGTTCTTC	CASSLGTSGSYNEQFF
-	-	TRBJ2-1	TRBV5-6	TGTGCCAGCAGCGTCCCGGGACTCCCGTATCCTGAGCAGTTCTTC	CASSVPGLPYPEQFF
-	-	TRBJ2-5	TRBV6-6	TGTGCCAGCAGGCCTCGGTTGGGGGGTCACGAGACCCAGTACTTC	CASRPRLGGHETQYF
-	-	TRBJ1-1	TRBV6-5	TGTGCCAGCAGACCAGACAAGTTCCTCACTGAAGCTTTCTTT	CASRPDKFLTEAFF
-	TRBD1	TRBJ1-2	TRBV5-1	TGCGCCAGCAGCTTGGGGGACAGGGGTCCTGTTAACTATGGCTACACCTTC	CASSLGDRGPVNYGYTF
-	TRBD1	TRBJ2-1	TRBV18	TGTGCCAGCTCCTCACTACAGGGGAATGAGCAGTTCTTC	CASSSLQGNEQFF
-	-	TRBJ2-7	TRBV10-3	TGTGCCATCAGTGTGTCCGTAGACTACGAGCAGTACTTC	CAISVSVDYEQYF
-	-	TRBJ2-7	TRBV6-5	TGTGCCAGCAGTTACCAGGGCAGTTACGAGCAGTACTTC	CASSYQGSYEQYF
-	TRBD1	TRBJ1-5	TRBV15	TGTGCCACCAGCAGAGAGGGACAGAATAGCAATCAGCCCCAGCATTTT	CATSREGQNSNQPQHF
-	TRBD1	TRBJ1-2	TRBV6-5	TGTGCCAGCAGGTTTCCCGGGACAGGGGGGAGTGGCTACACCTTC	CASRFPGTGGSGYTF
-	TRBD1	TRBJ2-7	TRBV11-2	TGTGCCAGCAGCTACAGGGGAGAGCAGTACTTC	CASSYRGEQYF
-	TRBD1	TRBJ2-1	TRBV5-6	TGTGCCAGCAGCTTGGACAGGGGGCGGGATGAGCAGTTCTTC	CASSLDRGRDEQFF
-	TRBD2	TRBJ2-5	TRBV6-5	TGTGCCAGCAGTTCCCTAGCGGGGGTGGAGACCCAGTACTTC	CASSSLAGVETQYF
-	-	TRBJ2-7	TRBV9	TGTGCCAGCAGCGAGGAGACAGGATCCTACGAGCAGTACTTC	CASSEETGSYEQYF
-	-	TRBJ2-1	TRBV4-1	TGCGCCAGCAGCCAGTTCCTTAACGGTGAGCAGTTCTTC	CASSQFLNGEQFF
-	TRBD1	TRBJ2-3	TRBV19	TGTGCCAGTACCCGTTGGGACAGGGTGTTCACCTACACAGATACGCAGTATTTT	CASTRWDRVFTYTDTQYF
-	-	TRBJ2-1	TRBV4-1	TGCGCCAGCAGCCAAGAGCAGGGCGAGCAGTTCTTC	CASSQEQGEQFF
-	-	TRBJ1-2	TRBV2	TGTGCCAGCAGTGTCCCAGGGAACGGTGGCTACACCTTC	CASSVPGNGGYTF
-	-	TRBJ1-1	TRBV6-6	TGTGCCAGCAGTTTCTCCGGACAGAACACTGAAGCTTTCTTT	CASSFSGQNTEAFF
-	-	TRBJ1-4	TRBV5-8	TGTGCCAGCAGCCCTTGGGTGGGCGCGGGAAAACTGTTTTTT	CASSPWVGAGKLFF
-	TRBD1	TRBJ1-3	TRBV10-3	TGTGCCATCAGGGGGACAGGGAGCTCTGGAAACACCATATATTTT	CAIRGTGSSGNTIYF
-	TRBD2	TRBJ2-5	TRBV6-1	TGTGCCAGCAGTGAACTGGTGACCGGGGGGGAGACCCAGTACTTC	CASSELVTGGETQYF
once	TRBD2	TRBJ2-7	TRBV11-2	TGTGCCAGCAGCTTAGTGCGGGGGGGTGGGTACGAGCAGTACTTC	CASSLVRGGGYEQYF
-	TRBD2	TRBJ2-7	TRBV27	TGTGCCAGCAAGGGGTCGGGGGGGTACGAGCAGTACTTC	CASKGSGGYEQYF
-	TRBD1	TRBJ2-7	TRBV27	TGTGCCAGCAGTATAGGACAGGGCTACGAGCAGTACTTC	CASSIGQGYEQYF
-	-	TRBJ2-1	TRBV19	TGTGCCAGTACCCGAAGGCCGGGATCTCTCAATGAGCAGTTCTTC	CASTRRPGSLNEQFF
once	TRBD2	TRBJ2-4	TRBV5-1	TGCGCCAGCAGCTCAACCCCAGCGGGGGGCGGGGTAAACATTCAGTACTTC	CASSSTPAGGGVNIQYF
-	-	TRBJ1-4	TRBV7-9	TGTGCCAGCAGCTTAGGCCAGGGAGGCACTAATGAAAAACTGTTTTTT	CASSLGQGGTNEKLFF